A selection of T cell receptor beta chains follows, all from one sample in a study of cytomegalovirus exposure and HLA in healthy donors. The method was immunoSEQ multiplex PCR; TCRdb's version includes in-frame clones alone and lacks a portion of them. This sample has 170,000 or so clones, with 70% to 90% found just once. Sequencing was done on a sample of PBMCs. The receptors shown here come from a girl aged 10 to 17 in good health and CMV-seropositive. Both conserved end residues are part of each CDR3. The D gene is left open where the match is weak. Clone size is shown for a subset of rows, as once, few, many or a class of expanded clone.

v_gene: TRBV27; j_gene: TRBJ2-3; abundance: .; d_gene: .; CDR3aa: CASTPSVGGLDTQYF; CDR3nt: TGTGCCAGCACCCCTAGTGTAGGAGGGCTAGATACGCAGTATTTT
v_gene: TRBV9; j_gene: TRBJ1-1; abundance: once; d_gene: .; CDR3aa: CASSVDGGMGTEAFF; CDR3nt: TGTGCCAGCAGCGTAGATGGGGGGATGGGGACTGAAGCTTTCTTT
v_gene: TRBV4-2; j_gene: TRBJ2-3; abundance: few; d_gene: .; CDR3aa: CASSQVSDTQYF; CDR3nt: TGTGCCAGCAGCCAAGTTTCGGATACGCAGTATTTT
v_gene: TRBV29-1; j_gene: TRBJ1-1; abundance: .; d_gene: .; CDR3aa: CSVGQQQNTEAFF; CDR3nt: TGCAGCGTTGGACAGCAGCAGAACACTGAAGCTTTCTTT
v_gene: TRBV7-2; j_gene: TRBJ2-2; abundance: .; d_gene: .; CDR3aa: CASSGRLTAGELFF; CDR3nt: TGTGCCAGCAGCGGACGATTGACAGCCGGGGAGCTGTTTTTT
v_gene: TRBV9; j_gene: TRBJ2-3; abundance: .; d_gene: TRBD1; CDR3aa: CASSVWDRSTDTQYF; CDR3nt: TGTGCCAGCAGCGTCTGGGACAGGTCGACAGATACGCAGTATTTT
v_gene: TRBV23-1; j_gene: TRBJ1-2; abundance: .; d_gene: TRBD1; CDR3aa: CASSGDRGNGYTF; CDR3nt: TGCGCCAGCAGCGGCGACAGGGGTAATGGCTACACCTTC
v_gene: TRBV5-1; j_gene: TRBJ2-1; abundance: .; d_gene: TRBD2; CDR3aa: CASSLYHLAGNEQFF; CDR3nt: TGCGCCAGCAGCCTCTACCACTTAGCGGGGAATGAGCAGTTCTTC
v_gene: TRBV27; j_gene: TRBJ1-1; abundance: .; d_gene: .; CDR3aa: CASSAINVNTEAFF; CDR3nt: TGTGCCAGCAGTGCGATAAACGTAAACACTGAAGCTTTCTTT
v_gene: TRBV6-6; j_gene: TRBJ2-5; abundance: .; d_gene: TRBD2; CDR3aa: CASSPRGGRETQYF; CDR3nt: TGTGCCAGCAGTCCACGCGGGGGGCGGGAGACCCAGTACTTC
v_gene: TRBV30; j_gene: TRBJ1-6; abundance: .; d_gene: .; CDR3aa: CAWSPQDSMALGPLHF; CDR3nt: TGTGCCTGGAGTCCTCAGGACAGCATGGCCCTTGGACCCCTCCACTTT
v_gene: TRBV29-1; j_gene: TRBJ2-3; abundance: few; d_gene: TRBD1; CDR3aa: CSVERQGSVTDTQYF; CDR3nt: TGCAGCGTCGAACGACAGGGATCCGTCACAGATACGCAGTATTTT
v_gene: TRBV6-6; j_gene: TRBJ1-5; abundance: .; d_gene: TRBD1; CDR3aa: CASINRGGGSNQPQHF; CDR3nt: TGTGCCAGCATCAACAGGGGTGGGGGTAGCAATCAGCCCCAGCATTTT
v_gene: TRBV6-1; j_gene: TRBJ2-5; abundance: .; d_gene: .; CDR3aa: CASSEAGRKGETQYF; CDR3nt: TGTGCCAGCAGTGAAGCGGGGCGTAAAGGAGAGACCCAGTACTTC
v_gene: TRBV2; j_gene: TRBJ2-3; abundance: once; d_gene: .; CDR3aa: CASSPGGHTDTQYF; CDR3nt: TGTGCCAGCAGTCCAGGGGGGCATACAGATACGCAGTATTTT
v_gene: TRBV21-1; j_gene: TRBJ1-1; abundance: few; d_gene: .; CDR3aa: CASSKGDSEAFF; CDR3nt: TGTGCCAGCAGCAAAGGTGATAGTGAAGCTTTCTTT
v_gene: TRBV19; j_gene: TRBJ1-2; abundance: once; d_gene: TRBD1; CDR3aa: CASSPTGSHYGYTF; CDR3nt: TGTGCCAGTAGCCCGACAGGGTCTCACTATGGCTACACCTTC
v_gene: TRBV27; j_gene: TRBJ2-7; abundance: .; d_gene: .; CDR3aa: CASSQPGYTYEQYF; CDR3nt: TGTGCCAGCAGTCAACCAGGTTACACCTACGAGCAGTACTTC
v_gene: TRBV25-1; j_gene: TRBJ1-3; abundance: .; d_gene: .; CDR3aa: CASSGGGPGNTIYF; CDR3nt: TGTGCCAGCAGTGGGGGGGGGCCCGGAAACACCATATATTTT
v_gene: TRBV11-3; j_gene: TRBJ1-1; abundance: .; d_gene: .; CDR3aa: CASSLGTAVLNTEAFF; CDR3nt: TGTGCCAGCAGCTTAGGGACAGCAGTTTTGAACACTGAAGCTTTCTTT
v_gene: TRBV25-1; j_gene: TRBJ2-2; abundance: .; d_gene: .; CDR3aa: CASSDPRNTGELFF; CDR3nt: TGTGCCAGCAGTGACCCCCGGAACACCGGGGAGCTGTTTTTT
v_gene: TRBV25-1; j_gene: TRBJ1-4; abundance: .; d_gene: .; CDR3aa: CASSPGSREKLFF; CDR3nt: TGTGCCAGCAGCCCAGGTTCTCGTGAAAAACTGTTTTTT
v_gene: TRBV7-6; j_gene: TRBJ1-2; abundance: .; d_gene: .; CDR3aa: CASSDQPAGGGYTF; CDR3nt: TGTGCCAGCAGCGATCAACCTGCGGGGGGGGGCTACACCTTC
v_gene: TRBV19; j_gene: TRBJ1-5; abundance: .; d_gene: .; CDR3aa: CASSMRGVNQPQHF; CDR3nt: TGTGCCAGTAGTATGCGGGGGGTCAATCAGCCCCAGCATTTT
v_gene: TRBV13; j_gene: TRBJ1-2; abundance: .; d_gene: TRBD1; CDR3aa: CASSLGQGYGYTF; CDR3nt: TGTGCCAGCAGCTTAGGACAGGGGTATGGCTACACCTTC
v_gene: TRBV7-9; j_gene: TRBJ1-3; abundance: few; d_gene: TRBD1; CDR3aa: CASSNRGTGGPGNTIYF; CDR3nt: TGTGCCAGCAGTAACCGCGGGACAGGGGGCCCTGGAAACACCATATATTTT
v_gene: TRBV9; j_gene: TRBJ1-3; abundance: .; d_gene: .; CDR3aa: CASSVGRSRRNTIYF; CDR3nt: TGTGCCAGCAGCGTAGGTCGGTCGCGGCGAAACACCATATATTTT
v_gene: TRBV2; j_gene: TRBJ2-3; abundance: .; d_gene: TRBD2; CDR3aa: CASTPGEGTSGYTQYF; CDR3nt: TGTGCCAGCACCCCCGGTGAGGGGACTAGCGGGTATACGCAGTATTTT
v_gene: TRBV9; j_gene: TRBJ1-2; abundance: .; d_gene: TRBD1; CDR3aa: CASSAQGVENYGYTF; CDR3nt: TGTGCCAGCAGCGCTCAGGGGGTAGAGAACTATGGCTACACCTTC
v_gene: TRBV4-1; j_gene: TRBJ1-2; abundance: .; d_gene: .; CDR3aa: CASSPPGLERYGYTF; CDR3nt: TGCGCCAGCAGCCCCCCGGGTCTGGAAAGATATGGCTACACCTTC
v_gene: TRBV2; j_gene: TRBJ2-7; abundance: .; d_gene: TRBD1; CDR3aa: CASSEVTRDSFYEQYF; CDR3nt: TGTGCCAGCAGTGAAGTAACCCGGGACAGTTTCTACGAGCAGTACTTC
v_gene: TRBV19; j_gene: TRBJ1-2; abundance: .; d_gene: .; CDR3aa: CASRATGIANYGYTF; CDR3nt: TGTGCCAGTAGGGCTACGGGGATAGCTAACTATGGCTACACCTTC
v_gene: TRBV7-3; j_gene: TRBJ2-2; abundance: .; d_gene: .; CDR3aa: CASSLTGGTGELFF; CDR3nt: TGTGCCAGCAGCTTAACAGGGGGTACCGGGGAGCTGTTTTTT
v_gene: TRBV5-1; j_gene: TRBJ2-3; abundance: .; d_gene: TRBD1; CDR3aa: CASSSGQGAADTQYF; CDR3nt: TGCGCCAGCAGCTCTGGACAGGGGGCAGCAGATACGCAGTATTTT
v_gene: TRBV25-1; j_gene: TRBJ1-4; abundance: .; d_gene: TRBD1; CDR3aa: CASGKGDRTNEKLFF; CDR3nt: TGTGCCAGCGGGAAGGGGGACAGGACTAATGAAAAACTGTTTTTT
v_gene: TRBV9; j_gene: TRBJ1-2; abundance: .; d_gene: .; CDR3aa: CASSVEQVEGGYTF; CDR3nt: TGTGCCAGCAGCGTAGAACAAGTCGAGGGCGGCTACACCTTC
v_gene: TRBV7-2; j_gene: TRBJ2-3; abundance: .; d_gene: TRBD2; CDR3aa: CASSPKRGGTDTQYF; CDR3nt: TGTGCCAGCAGTCCAAAGCGGGGGGGCACAGATACGCAGTATTTT
v_gene: TRBV19; j_gene: TRBJ2-4; abundance: few; d_gene: TRBD1; CDR3aa: CASSPAHGQGYLQYF; CDR3nt: TGTGCCAGTAGTCCCGCCCATGGACAGGGCTATCTTCAGTACTTC
v_gene: TRBV27; j_gene: TRBJ1-1; abundance: .; d_gene: .; CDR3aa: CASRTRRGGGEAFF; CDR3nt: TGTGCCAGCAGAACTCGGAGGGGCGGCGGAGAAGCTTTCTTT
v_gene: TRBV29-1; j_gene: TRBJ2-3; abundance: .; d_gene: .; CDR3aa: CSVEDRSTDTQYF; CDR3nt: TGCAGCGTTGAAGACAGAAGCACAGATACGCAGTATTTT
v_gene: TRBV29-1; j_gene: TRBJ2-1; abundance: .; d_gene: TRBD2; CDR3aa: CSGAGGGAKNEQFF; CDR3nt: TGCAGTGGGGCTGGCGGGGGGGCCAAGAATGAGCAGTTCTTC
v_gene: TRBV27; j_gene: TRBJ2-1; abundance: .; d_gene: .; CDR3aa: CASSFKTPSYNEQFF; CDR3nt: TGTGCCAGCAGTTTTAAGACACCCTCCTACAATGAGCAGTTCTTC
v_gene: TRBV6-1; j_gene: TRBJ2-7; abundance: .; d_gene: TRBD1; CDR3aa: CASSGDRAYEQYF; CDR3nt: TGTGCCAGCAGTGGGGACAGGGCCTACGAGCAGTACTTC
v_gene: TRBV27; j_gene: TRBJ1-1; abundance: .; d_gene: .; CDR3aa: CASSSLTGISNTEAFF; CDR3nt: TGTGCCAGCAGCTCTCTAACAGGGATTTCGAACACTGAAGCTTTCTTT
v_gene: TRBV6-5; j_gene: TRBJ1-5; abundance: .; d_gene: TRBD1; CDR3aa: CASSKGTGNQPQHF; CDR3nt: TGTGCCAGCAGTAAAGGGACAGGCAATCAGCCCCAGCATTTT
v_gene: TRBV5-1; j_gene: TRBJ2-7; abundance: .; d_gene: .; CDR3aa: CASSLQTGSEGQYF; CDR3nt: TGCGCCAGCAGCTTACAAACAGGGTCGGAAGGGCAGTACTTC